This T cell receptor (beta chain) was identified during a study of blood T cell repertoires in COVID-19. The wider study: The origin of the acute and convalescent COVID-19 samples was the United States, Italy and Spain. The cDNA or gDNA used as material had been derived from T cells, B-cell-depleted T cells, or PBMCs.

Trimming took 3 bases from V and 5 from J; bases not matched to a gene: 8. Germline CDR1 SGHRS, CDR2 YFSETQ. The CDR3 loop spans 15 amino acids. In the study's own analysis: Reference gene primer amplification in the assay estimated nucleated cell counts. Profiling relied on immunoSEQ multiplex PCR, and the TCRdb table lists in-frame clones only, not all of them. V and J calls and clone size come straight from that table; D and trimming were deduced from the DNA. The table includes about 160,000 clones, under 95% detected once. The sequencing input was peripheral blood. The genes are TRBV5-1 and TRBJ1-1; 9 bases map to TRBD1. The sequence derives from a man in his late teens or twenties with acute or convalescent COVID-19. CDR3 DNA sequence: TGCGCCAGCAGCTGGGGACAGGGTGGGGGGACTGAAGCTTTCTTT. It codes for CASSWGQGGGTEAFF. Using reference TRBV5-1 and TRBJ1-1 for the parts outside the CDR3, the full variable domain is KAGVTQTPRYLIKTRGQQVTLSCSPISGHRSVSWYQQTPGQGLQFLFEYFSETQRNKGNFPGRFSGRQFSNSRSEMNVSTLELGDSALYLCASSWGQGGGTEAFFGQGTRLTVV.